This T cell receptor (beta chain) was documented in a study of T cell changes during pregnancy in multiple sclerosis. V trimming: 3 bases; J trimming: 9 bases; junction bases outside the gene matches: 7. Germline lookup yields CDR1 MNHEY and CDR2 SMNVEV (reference sequence). The CDR3 sequence is 15 residues long. Sequenced by immunoSEQ multiplex PCR; TCRdb stores in-frame clones only, minus some. Here the sample spans about 76,000 clones, 93% being singletons. This clone has only a few counts. The V and J genes are TRBV27 and TRBJ1-6, with 8 nucleotides matching TRBD1. The sequence derives from a female donor with multiple sclerosis, enrolled in a pregnancy study. The sequenced sample was peripheral blood, obtained in the second trimester of pregnancy. CDR3 DNA: TGTGCCAGCAGTTTTGACAGGGGTAGCTCTTCACCCCTCCACTTT. Amino acids: CASSFDRGSSSPLHF.